This T cell receptor (beta chain) was identified during a study of response to subunit inactivated influenza vaccine. This clonotype was recorded a few times. Antigen specificity is unknown. TCRdb used MiXCR to reprocess the RT-PCR reads, holding one entry per CDR3 protein. The table includes hundreds of thousands of distinct CDR3 sequences, more than 15% detected once. CDR1 and CDR2 from the germline V gene are SGHRS and YFSETQ. Trimming took off 0 bases at V and 2 bases at J, with 9 bases between the two ends. The CDR3 is made up of 15 amino acids. Whole-study results and caveats: The authors suggested that every seasonal influenza vaccination recruits few new T cells.

Source: CD4+ T cells sorted from PBMCs, taken 23 to 25 months after vaccination. V and J are TRBV5-1 and TRBJ1-5; D might be TRBD1 (6 bases). The receptor was derived from a man aged 50-75 years who received an inactivated influenza vaccine. CDR3 nucleotide sequence: TGCGCCAGCAGCTTGGGTGAGGGGGGCAATCAGCCCCAGCATTTT. This gives the protein CASSLGEGGNQPQHF.